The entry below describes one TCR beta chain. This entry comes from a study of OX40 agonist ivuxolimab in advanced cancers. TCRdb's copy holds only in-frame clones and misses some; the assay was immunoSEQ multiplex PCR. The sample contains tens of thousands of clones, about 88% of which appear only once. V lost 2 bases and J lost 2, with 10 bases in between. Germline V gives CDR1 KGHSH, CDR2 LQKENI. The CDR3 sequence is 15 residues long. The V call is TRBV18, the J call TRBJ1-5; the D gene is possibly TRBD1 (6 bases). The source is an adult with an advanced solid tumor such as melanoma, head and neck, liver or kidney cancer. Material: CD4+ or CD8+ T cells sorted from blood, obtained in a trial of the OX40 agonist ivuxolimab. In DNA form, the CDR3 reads TGTGCCAGCTCACCATACAGGGAAGGCAATCAGCCCCAGCATTTT. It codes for CASSPYREGNQPQHF.